Below, one TCR beta chain is given with its context. This CDR3 has 11 residues. Trimming shortened V by 8 bases and J by 5 bases, and 8 bases separated the two germline ends. CDR1 is MNHNY, CDR2 SVGAGI, per germline (reference sequence). The sample is drawn from a study of radiotherapy plus CTLA-4 blockade in lung cancer. TCRdb's copy holds only in-frame clones and misses some; the assay was immunoSEQ multiplex PCR. The sample lists approximately 33,000 clones, approximately 78% occurring once. The origin of this receptor is a human donor with non-small cell lung cancer who had stable disease on radiotherapy plus ipilimumab. The input for sequencing was peripheral blood, taken from a patient treated with radiotherapy plus ipilimumab. The rearrangement links TRBV6-6 to TRBJ2-3; no clear D gene. CDR3 sequence reads: CASVKGDTQYF. The CDR3 region has the DNA TGTGCCAGCGTTAAAGGAGATACGCAGTATTTT.